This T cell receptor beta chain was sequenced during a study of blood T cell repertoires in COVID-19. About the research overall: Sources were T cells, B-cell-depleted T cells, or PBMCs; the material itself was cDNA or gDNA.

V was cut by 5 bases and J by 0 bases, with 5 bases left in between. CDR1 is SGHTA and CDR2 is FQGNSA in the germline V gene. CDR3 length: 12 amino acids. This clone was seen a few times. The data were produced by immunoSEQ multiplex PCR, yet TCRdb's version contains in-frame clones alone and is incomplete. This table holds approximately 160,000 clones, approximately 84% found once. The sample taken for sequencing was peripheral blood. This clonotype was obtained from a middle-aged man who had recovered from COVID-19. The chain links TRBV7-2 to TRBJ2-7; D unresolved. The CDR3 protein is CASSASSYEQYF. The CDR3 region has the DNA TGTGCCAGCAGCGCTAGCTCCTACGAGCAGTACTTC.